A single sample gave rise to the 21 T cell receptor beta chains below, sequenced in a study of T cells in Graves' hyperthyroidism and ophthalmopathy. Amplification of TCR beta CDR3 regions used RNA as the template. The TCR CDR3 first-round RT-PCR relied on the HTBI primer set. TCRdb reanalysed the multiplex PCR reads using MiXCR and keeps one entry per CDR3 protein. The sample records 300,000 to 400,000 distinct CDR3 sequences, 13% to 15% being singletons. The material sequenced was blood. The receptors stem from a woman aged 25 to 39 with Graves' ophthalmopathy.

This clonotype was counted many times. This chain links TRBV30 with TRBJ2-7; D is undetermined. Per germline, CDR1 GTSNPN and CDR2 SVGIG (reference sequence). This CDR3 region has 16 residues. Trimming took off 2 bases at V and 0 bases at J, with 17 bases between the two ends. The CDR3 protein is CAWSSPRTVTSYEQYF. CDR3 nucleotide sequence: TGTGCCTGGAGTTCCCCACGGACCGTAACCTCCTACGAGCAGTACTTC.

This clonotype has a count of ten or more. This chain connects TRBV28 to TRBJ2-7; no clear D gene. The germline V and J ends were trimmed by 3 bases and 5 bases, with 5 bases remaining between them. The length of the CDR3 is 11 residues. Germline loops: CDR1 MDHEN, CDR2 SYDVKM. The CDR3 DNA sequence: TGTGCCAGCAGTTTCGCGGACGAGCAGTACTTC. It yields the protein CASSFADEQYF. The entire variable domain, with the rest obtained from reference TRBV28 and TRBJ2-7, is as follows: DVKVTQSSRYLVKRTGEKVFLECVQDMDHENMFWYRQDPGLGLRLIYFSYDVKMKEKGDIPEGYSVSREKKERFSLILESASTNQTSMYLCASSFADEQYFGPGTRLTVT.

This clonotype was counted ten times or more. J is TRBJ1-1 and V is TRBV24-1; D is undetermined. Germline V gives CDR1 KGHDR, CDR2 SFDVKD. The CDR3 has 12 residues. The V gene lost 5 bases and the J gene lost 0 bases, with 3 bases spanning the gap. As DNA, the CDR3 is TGTGCCACCAGTGCCGTGAACACTGAAGCTTTCTTT. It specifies CATSAVNTEAFF.

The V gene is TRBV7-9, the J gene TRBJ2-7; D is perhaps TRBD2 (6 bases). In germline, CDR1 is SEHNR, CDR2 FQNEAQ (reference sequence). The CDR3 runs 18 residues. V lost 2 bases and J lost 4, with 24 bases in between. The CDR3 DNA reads TGTGCCAGCAGCTTAACTAAGGTTCGTAGCGGACTCCCGTACGAGCAGTACTTC. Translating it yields CASSLTKVRSGLPYEQYF.

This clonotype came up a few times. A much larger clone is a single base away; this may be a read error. Here the CDR3 DNA reads TGTGCCAGCAATTCGCTACCCTACAAGACAGGGGACAATCAGCCCCAGCATTTT. Encoded protein: CASNSLPYKTGDNQPQHF. The chain couples TRBV28 to TRBJ1-5; TRBD1 matches 8 bases. This CDR3 is built from 18 residues. Trimming at V came to 7 bases and at J to 3 bases, leaving 17 bases not matched to a gene. Germline CDR1 and CDR2: MDHEN and SYDVKM.

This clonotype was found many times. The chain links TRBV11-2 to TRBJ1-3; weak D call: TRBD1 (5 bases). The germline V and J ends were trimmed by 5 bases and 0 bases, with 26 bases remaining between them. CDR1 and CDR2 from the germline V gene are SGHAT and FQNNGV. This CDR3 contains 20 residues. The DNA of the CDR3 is TGTGCCAGCAGCCTAAAAACGCCACCAGGGAGGGGAGGCTCTGGAAACACCATATATTTT. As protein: CASSLKTPPGRGGSGNTIYF.

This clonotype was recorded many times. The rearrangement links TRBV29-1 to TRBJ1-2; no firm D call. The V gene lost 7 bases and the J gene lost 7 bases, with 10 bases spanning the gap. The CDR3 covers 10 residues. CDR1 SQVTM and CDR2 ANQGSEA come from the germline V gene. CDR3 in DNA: TGCAGCGAAGGAGGGATTGGCTACACCTTC. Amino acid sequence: CSEGGIGYTF.

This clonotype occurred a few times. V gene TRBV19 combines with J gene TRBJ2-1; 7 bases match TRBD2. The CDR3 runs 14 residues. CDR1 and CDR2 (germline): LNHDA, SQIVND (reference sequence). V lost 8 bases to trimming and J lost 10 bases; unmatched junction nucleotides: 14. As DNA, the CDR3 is TGTGCCAGTTCGGGAGGCCCCGAGATTCGGGAGCAGTTCTTC. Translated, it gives CASSGGPEIREQFF.

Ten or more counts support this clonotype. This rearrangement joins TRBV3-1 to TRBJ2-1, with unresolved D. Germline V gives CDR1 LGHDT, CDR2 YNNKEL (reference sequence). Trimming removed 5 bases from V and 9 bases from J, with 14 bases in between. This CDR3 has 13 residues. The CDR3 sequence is CASSTTVVPEQFF. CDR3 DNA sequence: TGTGCCAGCAGCACGACCGTAGTGCCTGAGCAGTTCTTC.

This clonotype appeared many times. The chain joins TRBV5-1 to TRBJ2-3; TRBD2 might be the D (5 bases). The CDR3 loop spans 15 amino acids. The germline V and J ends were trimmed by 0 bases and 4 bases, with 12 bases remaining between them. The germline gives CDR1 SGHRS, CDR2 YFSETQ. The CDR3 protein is CASSLETGWADTQYF. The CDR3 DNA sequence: TGCGCCAGCAGCTTGGAAACGGGGTGGGCAGATACGCAGTATTTT. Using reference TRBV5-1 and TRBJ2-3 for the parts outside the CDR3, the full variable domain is KAGVTQTPRYLIKTRGQQVTLSCSPISGHRSVSWYQQTPGQGLQFLFEYFSETQRNKGNFPGRFSGRQFSNSRSEMNVSTLELGDSALYLCASSLETGWADTQYFGPGTRLTVL.

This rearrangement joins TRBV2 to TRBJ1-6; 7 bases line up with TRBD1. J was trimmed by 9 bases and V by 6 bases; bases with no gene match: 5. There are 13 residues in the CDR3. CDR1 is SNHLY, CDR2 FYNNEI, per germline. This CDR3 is CASRTGMVSPLHF. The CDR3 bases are TGTGCCAGCAGGACAGGGATGGTTTCACCCCTCCACTTT.

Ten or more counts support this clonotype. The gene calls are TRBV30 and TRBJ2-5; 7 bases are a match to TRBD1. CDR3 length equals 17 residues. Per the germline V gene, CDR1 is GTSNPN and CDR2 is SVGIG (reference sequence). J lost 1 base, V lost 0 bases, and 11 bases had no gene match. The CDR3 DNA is TGTGCCTGGAGTGTAAGGAGGACAGGTTATGGCCAAGAGACCCAGTACTTC. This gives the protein CAWSVRRTGYGQETQYF.

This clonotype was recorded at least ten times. CDR3 DNA: TGTGCCTGGAGTGAAGGTGGCAATGAGCAGTTCTTC. Translation: CAWSEGGNEQFF. The J gene is TRBJ2-1, the V gene TRBV30; D gene ambiguous. The CDR3 covers 12 residues. Trimming took off 1 base at V and 6 bases at J, with 7 bases between the two ends. In germline, CDR1 is GTSNPN, CDR2 SVGIG (reference sequence).

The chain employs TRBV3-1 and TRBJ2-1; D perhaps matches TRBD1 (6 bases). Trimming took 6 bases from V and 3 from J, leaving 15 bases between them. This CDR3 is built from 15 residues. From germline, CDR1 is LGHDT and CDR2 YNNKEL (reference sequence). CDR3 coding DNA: TGTGCCAGCAGAAAGTGGGCAGGGGTCTACAATGAGCAGTTCTTC. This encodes CASRKWAGVYNEQFF.

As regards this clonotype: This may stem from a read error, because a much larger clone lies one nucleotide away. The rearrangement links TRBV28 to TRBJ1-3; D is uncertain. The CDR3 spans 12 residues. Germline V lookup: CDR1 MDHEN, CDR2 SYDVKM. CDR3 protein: CASSSPPNAIYF. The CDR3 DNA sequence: TGTGCCAGCAGTTCGCCACCAAACGCCATATATTTT.

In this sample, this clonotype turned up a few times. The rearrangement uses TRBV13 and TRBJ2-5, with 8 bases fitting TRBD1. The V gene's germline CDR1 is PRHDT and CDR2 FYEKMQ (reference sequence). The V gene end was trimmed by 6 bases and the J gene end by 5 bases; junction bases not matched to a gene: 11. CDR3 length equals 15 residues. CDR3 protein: CASSLSSGGHETQYF. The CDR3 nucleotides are TGTGCCAGCAGTTTAAGCTCAGGGGGCCATGAGACCCAGTACTTC. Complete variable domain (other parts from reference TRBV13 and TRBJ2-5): AAGVIQSPRHLIKEKRETATLKCYPIPRHDTVYWYQQGPGQDPQFLISFYEKMQSDKGSIPDRFSAQQFSDYHSELNMSSLELGDSALYFCASSLSSGGHETQYFGPGTRLLVL.

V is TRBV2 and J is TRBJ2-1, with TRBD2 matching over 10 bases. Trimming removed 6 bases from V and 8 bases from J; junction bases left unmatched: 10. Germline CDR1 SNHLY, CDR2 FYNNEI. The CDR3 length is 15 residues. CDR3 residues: CASSGPSGGAYEQFF. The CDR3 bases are TGTGCCAGCAGCGGCCCAAGCGGGGGGGCCTATGAGCAGTTCTTC.

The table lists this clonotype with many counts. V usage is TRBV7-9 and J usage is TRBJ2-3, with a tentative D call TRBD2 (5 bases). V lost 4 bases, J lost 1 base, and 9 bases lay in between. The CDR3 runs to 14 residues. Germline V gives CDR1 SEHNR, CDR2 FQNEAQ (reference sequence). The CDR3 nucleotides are TGTGCCAGCAGCTCAAGGACTGGCACAGATACGCAGTATTTT. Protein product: CASSSRTGTDTQYF.

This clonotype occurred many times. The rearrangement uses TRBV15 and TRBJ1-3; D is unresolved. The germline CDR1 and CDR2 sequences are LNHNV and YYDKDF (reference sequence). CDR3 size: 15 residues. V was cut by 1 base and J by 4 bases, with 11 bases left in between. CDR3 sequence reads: CATSRAIDTGNTIYF. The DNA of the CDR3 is TGTGCCACCAGCAGAGCTATAGACACAGGAAACACCATATATTTT.

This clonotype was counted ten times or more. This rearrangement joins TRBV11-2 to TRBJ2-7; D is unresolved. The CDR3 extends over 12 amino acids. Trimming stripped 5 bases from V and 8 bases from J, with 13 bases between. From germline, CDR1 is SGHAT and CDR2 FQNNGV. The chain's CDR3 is CASSLRDGKQYF. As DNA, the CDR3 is TGTGCCAGCAGCCTACGAGACGGAAAGCAGTACTTC.

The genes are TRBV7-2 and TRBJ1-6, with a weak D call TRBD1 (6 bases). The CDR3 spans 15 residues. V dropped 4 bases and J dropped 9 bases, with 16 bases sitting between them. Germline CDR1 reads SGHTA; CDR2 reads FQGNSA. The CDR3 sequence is CASSSIAGASSPLHF. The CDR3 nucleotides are TGTGCCAGCAGCTCCATAGCGGGGGCGAGTTCACCCCTCCACTTT.